These 18 T cell receptor beta chains were all obtained from the same sample, sequenced in a study of blood T cells in healthy people across ages. The authors ran a second PCR of about 7 to 12 cycles using a sample-barcoded 5' primer and a J-beta primer mix. TCRdb re-derived calls from the 5' RACE reads in MiXCR, one entry per CDR3 protein. The profile shows hundreds of thousands of distinct CDR3 sequences, 52% of them singletons. The specimen sequenced was blood. The receptors derive from a woman aged 80 or older in good health.

The chain joins TRBV5-1 to TRBJ2-2; D unclear. This CDR3 spans 17 amino acids. Germline-derived CDR1 and CDR2 are SGHRS and YFSETQ. V was pared by 5 bases and J by 1 base, with 18 bases between. DNA for the CDR3: TGCGCCAGCAGATTCCGGGCAGCAGTGGGGAACACCGGGGAGCTGTTTTTT. This sequence encodes CASRFRAAVGNTGELFF.

The gene calls are TRBV6-2 or TRBV6-3 and TRBJ2-6; maybe TRBD2 (6 bases). Germline V lookup: CDR1 MNHEY, CDR2 SVGEGT. CDR3 length: 14 residues. Trimming took 6 bases from V and 3 from J, leaving 9 bases between them. CDR3 coding DNA: TGTGCCAGCAGAGAGGGAGGTGGGGCCAACGTCCTGACTTTC. It translates to CASREGGGANVLTF.

This rearrangement joins TRBV10-2 to TRBJ1-5, with 9 bases that match TRBD1. J lost 2 bases, V lost 0 bases, and 2 bases had no gene match. The germline gives CDR1 WSHSY, CDR2 SAAADI. This CDR3 comprises 16 residues. The CDR3 sequence: CASSESTGGGNQPQHF. CDR3 nucleotide sequence: TGCGCCAGCAGTGAGTCCACAGGGGGCGGCAATCAGCCCCAGCATTTT.

Remarks on this clonotype: An end of the junction differs from the germline gene, which may be a read error. V usage is TRBV6-5 and J usage is TRBJ1-5, with no clear D. This CDR3 contains 13 residues. Germline lookup yields CDR1 MNHEY and CDR2 SVGAGI. The CDR3 bases are TGTGCCAGCAGTGACTCGAAGGATCAGCCCCAGCATTTT. Protein: CASSDSKDQPQHF.

As concerns this clonotype: A read error may produce the germline difference seen at one junction end. CDR3 sequence reads: CAISGTTEYSEQFF. For the CDR3, the DNA is TGTGCCATCAGTGGGACGACCGAATACAGTGAGCAGTTCTTC. The rearrangement joins TRBV10-3 to TRBJ2-1; the D is unclear. From germline, CDR1 is ENHRY and CDR2 SYGVKD. CDR3 length: 14 amino acids.

This clonotype was seen more than once but under ten times. One junction end disagrees with the germline gene, perhaps due to a read error. The V call is TRBV11-3, the J call TRBJ2-3, with D perhaps matching TRBD1 or TRBD2 (5 bases each). The CDR3 has 15 residues. CDR1 and CDR2 from the germline V gene are SGHNT and YENEEA. The chain's CDR3 is CASSLGGTGTDAQYF. The CDR3 bases are TGTGCCAGCAGCTTAGGGGGGACGGGCACAGATGCGCAGTATTTT.

V and J are TRBV30 and TRBJ1-5; no firm D call. The length of the CDR3 is 13 residues. V lost 5 bases, J lost 1 base, and 9 bases lay in between. Germline V lookup: CDR1 GTSNPN, CDR2 SVGIG (reference sequence). CDR3 coding DNA: TGTGCCTGGGGGGAGGACAGCAATCAGCCCCAGCATTTT. Protein: CAWGEDSNQPQHF.

Ten or more counts support this clonotype. CDR3 sequence: CSAPDRVYGYTF. Written as DNA, the CDR3 is TGCAGTGCTCCGGACAGGGTCTATGGCTACACCTTC. The chain uses TRBV20-1 and TRBJ1-2; 8 positions agree with TRBD1. Unmatched junction bases numbered 3, after V lost 5 bases and J lost 4 bases. The length of the CDR3 is 12 residues. Germline V gene lookup returns CDR1 DFQATT and CDR2 SNEGSKA (reference sequence).

Points on this clonotype: A read error is possible here, since a much larger clone lies one base away. Written as DNA, the CDR3 is TGTGCCGGCAGTGGTCGTTTATTCGGTACGCAGTATTTT. Its translation is CAGSGRLFGTQYF. V is TRBV2 and J is TRBJ2-3; unclear D gene. CDR1 is SNHLY and CDR2 is FYNNEI in the germline V gene. This CDR3 comprises 13 residues.

The chain carries TRBV20-1 and TRBJ2-1; weak D call: TRBD2 (6 bases). From germline, CDR1 is DFQATT and CDR2 SNEGSKA (reference sequence). V was pared by 6 bases and J by 0 bases, with 18 bases between. The CDR3 is 16 residues long. CDR3 in DNA: TGCAGTGCCGTGGGAGGAAGGACCCTCTCCTACAATGAGCAGTTCTTC. It specifies CSAVGGRTLSYNEQFF.

This clonotype was seen ten or more times. The J gene is TRBJ2-3, the V gene TRBV5-1; D gene unclear. The CDR3 is 15 residues long. Germline CDR1 reads SGHRS; CDR2 reads YFSETQ. Trimming removed 0 bases from V and 10 bases from J, with 18 bases in between. The CDR3 nucleotides read TGCGCCAGCAGCTTGGTCGGGCCACCCCTTACCGCGCAGTATTTT. Translation gives CASSLVGPPLTAQYF.

Worth noting for this clonotype: One end of the junction is discordant with germline, which a read error may explain. The chain has TRBV20-1 and TRBJ1-2; 7 nucleotides align to TRBD1. Germline values: CDR1 DFQATT, CDR2 SNEGSKA (reference sequence). The CDR3 extends over 12 amino acids. CDR3 sequence (DNA): TGCAGCGCTAGGAGGGGGCTTGATGGCTACACCTTC. Amino acid sequence: CSARRGLDGYTF.

The chain joins TRBV3-1 to TRBJ2-3, with D tentatively TRBD1 or TRBD2 (5 bases each). The germline V gene encodes CDR1 LGHDT and CDR2 YNNKEL (reference sequence). The CDR3 extends over 16 amino acids. V was clipped by 5 bases and J by 3 bases, with 18 bases between them. The chain's CDR3 is CASSTPGTPDTDTQYF. The CDR3 nucleotides are TGTGCCAGCAGCACGCCCGGGACCCCGGATACAGATACGCAGTATTTT.

The chain recombines TRBV3-1 with TRBJ2-3; D unresolved. The CDR3 has 15 amino acids. Germline V CDR1 and CDR2: LGHDT, YNNKEL (reference sequence). The ends were cut back, 3 bases at V and 3 bases at J, with 13 bases in the middle. The CDR3: CASSQGPGRTDTQYF. The DNA for the CDR3 is TGTGCCAGCAGCCAGGGCCCAGGTCGGACAGATACGCAGTATTTT.

This chain connects TRBV5-1 to TRBJ1-5, with D uncertain. Germline V CDR1 and CDR2: SGHRS, YFSETQ. CDR3 length: 14 amino acids. V lost 0 bases and J lost 3, with 7 bases in between. Written as DNA, the CDR3 is TGCGCCAGCAGCTTGGACGGAGTCAATCAGCCCCAGCATTTT. Its protein is CASSLDGVNQPQHF.

This clonotype was counted ten times or more. The V and J genes are TRBV20-1 and TRBJ2-5; D perhaps matches TRBD2 (6 bases). This CDR3 is built from 12 residues. CDR1 and CDR2 (germline): DFQATT, SNEGSKA (reference sequence). Trimming cost V 6 bases and J 2 bases, with 10 bases left between them. The CDR3: CSALGRQETQYF. CDR3 coding DNA: TGCAGTGCCCTAGGGAGGCAAGAGACCCAGTACTTC.

The V and J genes are TRBV20-1 and TRBJ2-5; TRBD2 matches 13 bases. Germline trimming cut 6 bases from V and 4 bases from J; bases unmatched to any gene: 11. CDR3 length equals 16 residues. Germline values: CDR1 DFQATT, CDR2 SNEGSKA (reference sequence). CDR3 sequence (DNA): TGCAGTGCCCCGTTGGGACTAGCGGGGCGGCGAGAGACCCAGTACTTC. This gives the protein CSAPLGLAGRRETQYF.

This clonotype was observed a handful of times. V is TRBV20-1 and J is TRBJ2-5, with 12 nucleotides matching TRBD1. CDR3 length equals 17 residues. V gave up 2 bases and J gave up 4 bases; unmatched junction bases: 11. Germline CDR1 DFQATT, CDR2 SNEGSKA (reference sequence). The CDR3 region is CSARPPGGTGGSETQYF. Written as DNA, the CDR3 is TGCAGTGCTAGACCCCCCGGTGGGACAGGGGGCTCAGAGACCCAGTACTTC.